The rows below give T cell receptor beta chains drawn from one sample of a study of cytotoxic CD8 clonotypes in ibrutinib-treated CLL. Libraries were prepared by immunoSEQ multiplex PCR; TCRdb keeps only in-frame clonotypes and omits some of them. The sample lists some 130,000 clones, 80% to 90% seen once, with roughly 2% in the top ten. The sample here was PBMCs, taken after 24 months of ibrutinib treatment. The receptors here all came from a human donor with chronic lymphocytic leukemia. Both conserved end residues are part of each CDR3. The D gene is left open where the match is weak. Clone size is shown for a subset of rows, as once, few, many or a class of expanded clone.

>TRBV7-2|-|-|TRBJ2-1
TGTGCCAGCAGCTTAGTGGCTAGGAATGAGCAGTTCTTC
CASSLVARNEQFF
>TRBV6-4|-|-|TRBJ2-5
TGTGCCAGCAGTGACCCCCCCAGACAGCAAGAGACCCAGTACTTC
CASSDPPRQQETQYF
>TRBV5-1|-|-|TRBJ2-7
TGCGCCAGCAGCTTGGCGGGACGGGTTTACGAGCAGTACTTC
CASSLAGRVYEQYF
>TRBV28|-|TRBD1|TRBJ1-2
TGTGCCAGCAGGGGGACAGGGGGGTATGGCTACACCTTC
CASRGTGGYGYTF
>TRBV18|-|-|TRBJ2-1
TGTGCCAGCTCACCTGGAGGGACCGATGAGCAGTTCTTC
CASSPGGTDEQFF
>TRBV19|-|TRBD1|TRBJ2-2
TGTGCCAGTAGTATAATTGGACAGGGAAACACCGGGGAGCTGTTTTTT
CASSIIGQGNTGELFF
>TRBV7-9|few|-|TRBJ1-4
TGTGCCAGCAGCTTGGCGCGGGAAAAACTGTTTTTT
CASSLAREKLFF
>TRBV10-3|-|TRBD1|TRBJ2-7
TGTGCCATCAGTGTCACTTTTACAGGGGGCCACGAGCAGTACTTC
CAISVTFTGGHEQYF
>TRBV30|few|-|TRBJ2-1
TGTGCCTGGAGTTGGGGAGACAATGAGCAGTTCTTC
CAWSWGDNEQFF
>TRBV19|-|-|TRBJ2-3
TGTGCCAGTAGTACTTGGGGCGGGACCACAGATACGCAGTATTTT
CASSTWGGTTDTQYF
>TRBV11-2|-|TRBD2|TRBJ2-5
TGTGCCAGCGGCTGGGAGCGGGGGGCCGGGAAGACCCAGTACTTC
CASGWERGAGKTQYF
>TRBV28|-|-|TRBJ1-1
TGTGCCAGCAGTCCGACGGCTCTAGAAGCTTTCTTT
CASSPTALEAFF
>TRBV27|-|TRBD1|TRBJ2-5
TGTGCCAGCAGTTTTTCCTGGACAGGGTGGGGAGAGACCCAGTACTTC
CASSFSWTGWGETQYF
>TRBV5-1|-|-|TRBJ1-1
TGCGCCAGCAGCTATGACCGGAACACTGAAGCTTTCTTT
CASSYDRNTEAFF
>TRBV27|-|TRBD1|TRBJ1-6
TGTGCCAGCAGTTTAGACGAGGGGGCACTTTCACCCCTCCACTTT
CASSLDEGALSPLHF
>TRBV7-9|-|-|TRBJ2-7
TGTGCCAGCAGCTCGGAGCTAGCCTACGAGCAGTACTTC
CASSSELAYEQYF
>TRBV28|-|TRBD1|TRBJ2-3
TGTGCCAGCAGATCCAGTGGGACAGGGGTGGTAGATACGCAGTATTTT
CASRSSGTGVVDTQYF
>TRBV10-3|-|-|TRBJ2-7
TGTGCCATCAGTGGGGGCCAGGGGAGACACGACGAGCAGTACTTC
CAISGGQGRHDEQYF
>TRBV27|-|-|TRBJ1-1
TGTGCCAGCCGGTCGGGGGCCAACACTGAAGCTTTCTTT
CASRSGANTEAFF
>TRBV18|-|-|TRBJ1-2
TGTGCCAGCTCACCACCGAGCAGTTTCTATGGCTACACCTTC
CASSPPSSFYGYTF
>TRBV28|-|TRBD1|TRBJ1-1
TGTGCCAGCAGTTTTGCCGACAGGGGTCGGGGCACTGAAGCTTTCTTT
CASSFADRGRGTEAFF
>TRBV7-2|-|-|TRBJ2-5
TGTGCCAGCAGCCGAAGACAGGTCCAAGAGACCCAGTACTTC
CASSRRQVQETQYF
>TRBV19|few|-|TRBJ2-7
TGTGCCAGTAGTTTGATCGAGGGGCTAATCTACGAGCAGTACTTC
CASSLIEGLIYEQYF
>TRBV5-6|-|-|TRBJ2-7
TGTGCTAGCAGCTTGGCGGGCGTTAACTACGAGCAGTACTTC
CASSLAGVNYEQYF
>TRBV5-1|-|TRBD2|TRBJ2-5
TGCGCCAGCAGCTTGGTTACTAGCGGTGAGACCCAGTACTTC
CASSLVTSGETQYF
>TRBV10-3|-|-|TRBJ2-3
TGTGCCTCGTCCGATAGCAGGGCTGGAGATACGCAGTATTTT
CASSDSRAGDTQYF
>TRBV28|few|-|TRBJ1-2
TGTGCCAGCAGTTTACGGGCAGGCTACACCTTC
CASSLRAGYTF
>TRBV7-2|-|-|TRBJ2-7
TGTGCCAGCAGCTCAGACACCTACGAGCAGTACTTC
CASSSDTYEQYF
>TRBV5-3|-|-|TRBJ2-1
TGTGCCAGAAGCCTCTGGGGGGCTCGGAGCGAGCAGTTCTTC
CARSLWGARSEQFF
>TRBV7-9|-|-|TRBJ2-5
TGTGCCAGCAGCTTTACTACTGAAGGGACCCAGTACTTC
CASSFTTEGTQYF
>TRBV7-9|-|TRBD2|TRBJ2-7
TGTGCCAGCAGACAAGCCGGGACTAGCGAGCAGTACTTC
CASRQAGTSEQYF
>TRBV7-9|-|-|TRBJ2-5
TGTGCCAGCAGTCCTACAGAGGGTTTCTCAGGGACCCAGTACTTC
CASSPTEGFSGTQYF
>TRBV6-1|-|-|TRBJ1-5
TGTGCCAGCAGTGGGAACAGGGCAGGGGACCAGCCCCAGCATTTT
CASSGNRAGDQPQHF
>TRBV5-1|-|-|TRBJ2-5
TGCGCCAGCAGCTTGGATGGTCGGACCCAGTACTTC
CASSLDGRTQYF
>TRBV7-9|-|-|TRBJ2-2
TGTGCCAGCAGCCGGGGGTCAGGCGGGAACACCGGGGAGCTGTTTTTT
CASSRGSGGNTGELFF
>TRBV4-3|few|TRBD1|TRBJ1-1
TGCGCCAGCAGCCAAGCTCCAGGGGGTGTTGAAGCTTTCTTT
CASSQAPGGVEAFF
>TRBV11-3|-|TRBD2|TRBJ2-7
TGTGCCAGCAGCTCAGTATTGACTAGCCTTCGCGAGCAGTACTTC
CASSSVLTSLREQYF